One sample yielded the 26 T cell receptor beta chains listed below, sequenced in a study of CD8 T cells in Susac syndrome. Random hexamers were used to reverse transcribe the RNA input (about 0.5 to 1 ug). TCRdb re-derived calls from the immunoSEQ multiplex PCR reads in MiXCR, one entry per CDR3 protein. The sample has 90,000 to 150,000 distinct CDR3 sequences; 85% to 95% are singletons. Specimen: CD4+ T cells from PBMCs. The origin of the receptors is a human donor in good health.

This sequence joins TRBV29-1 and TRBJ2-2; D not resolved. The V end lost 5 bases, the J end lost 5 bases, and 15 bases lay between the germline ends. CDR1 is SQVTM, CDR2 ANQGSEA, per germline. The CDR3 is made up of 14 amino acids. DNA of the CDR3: TGCAGCGTTTCCGGGTTGGGTTGGACCGGGGAGCTGTTTTTT. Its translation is CSVSGLGWTGELFF.

This CDR3 reads CASRDWDYPTDTQYF. The DNA of the CDR3 is TGTGCCAGCAGGGACTGGGACTACCCCACAGATACGCAGTATTTT. This chain links TRBV2 with TRBJ2-3; the match to TRBD2 covers 7 bases. In germline, CDR1 is SNHLY, CDR2 FYNNEI. V shed 6 bases and J 2 bases; nucleotides not matched to a gene: 8. The CDR3 has 15 residues.

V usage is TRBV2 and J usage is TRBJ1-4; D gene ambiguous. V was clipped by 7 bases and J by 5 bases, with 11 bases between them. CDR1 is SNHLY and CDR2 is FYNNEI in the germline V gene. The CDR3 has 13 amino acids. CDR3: CASTFSLNEKLFF. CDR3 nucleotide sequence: TGTGCCAGCACATTCAGCCTAAATGAAAAACTGTTTTTT.

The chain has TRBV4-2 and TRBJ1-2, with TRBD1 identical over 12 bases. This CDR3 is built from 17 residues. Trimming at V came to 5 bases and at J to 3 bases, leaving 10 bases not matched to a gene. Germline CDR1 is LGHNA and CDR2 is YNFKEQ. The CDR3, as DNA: TGTGCCAGCAGCTACCATTCGGGACAGGGGGCAGACTATGGCTACACCTTC. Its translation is CASSYHSGQGADYGYTF.

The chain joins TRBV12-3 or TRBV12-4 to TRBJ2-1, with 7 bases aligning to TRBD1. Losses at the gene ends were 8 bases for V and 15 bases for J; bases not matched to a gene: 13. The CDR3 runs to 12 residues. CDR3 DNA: TGTGCCAGCTCCGGGACAGCAACTAGGTGGTTCTTC. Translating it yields CASSGTATRWFF.

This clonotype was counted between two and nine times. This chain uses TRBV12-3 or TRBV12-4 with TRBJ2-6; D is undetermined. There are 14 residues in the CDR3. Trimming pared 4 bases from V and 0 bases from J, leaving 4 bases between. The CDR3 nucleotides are TGTGCCAGCAGTTATAGCTCTGGGGCCAACGTCCTGACTTTC. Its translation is CASSYSSGANVLTF.

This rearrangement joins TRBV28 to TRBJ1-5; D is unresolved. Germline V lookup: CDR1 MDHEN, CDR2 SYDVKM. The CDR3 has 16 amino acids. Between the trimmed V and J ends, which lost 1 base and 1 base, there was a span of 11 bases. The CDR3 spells CASSLSVGSSNQPQHF. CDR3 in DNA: TGTGCCAGCAGTTTATCCGTGGGATCGAGCAATCAGCCCCAGCATTTT.

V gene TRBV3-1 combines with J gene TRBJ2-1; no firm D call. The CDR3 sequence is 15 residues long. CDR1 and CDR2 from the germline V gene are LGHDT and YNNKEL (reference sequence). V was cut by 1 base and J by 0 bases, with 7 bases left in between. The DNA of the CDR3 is TGTGCCAGCAGCCAAGGACCACTCTCCTACAATGAGCAGTTCTTC. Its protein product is CASSQGPLSYNEQFF.

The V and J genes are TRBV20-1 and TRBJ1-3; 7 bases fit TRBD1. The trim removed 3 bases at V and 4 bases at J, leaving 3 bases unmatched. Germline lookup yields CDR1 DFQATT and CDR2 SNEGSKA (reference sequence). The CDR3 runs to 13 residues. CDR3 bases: TGCAGTGCTAGCAGGGGGTCGGGAAACACCATATATTTT. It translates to CSASRGSGNTIYF.

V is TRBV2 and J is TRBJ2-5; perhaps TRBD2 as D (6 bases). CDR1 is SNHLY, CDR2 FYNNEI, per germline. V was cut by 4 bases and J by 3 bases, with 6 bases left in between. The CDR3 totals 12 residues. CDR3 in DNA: TGTGCCAGCAGTGGGGAGGAAGAGACCCAGTACTTC. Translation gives CASSGEEETQYF.

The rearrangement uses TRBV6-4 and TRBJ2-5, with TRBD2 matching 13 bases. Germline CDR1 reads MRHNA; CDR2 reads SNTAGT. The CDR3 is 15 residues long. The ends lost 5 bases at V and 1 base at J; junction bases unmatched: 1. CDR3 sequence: CASSRTSGSQETQYF. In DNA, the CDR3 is TGTGCCAGCAGTCGGACTAGCGGGAGCCAAGAGACCCAGTACTTC.

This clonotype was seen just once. The CDR3 DNA is TGTGCCAGCAGCCACGGACTAGCCACAGATACGCAGTATTTT. Translated, it gives CASSHGLATDTQYF. The rearrangement links TRBV3-1 to TRBJ2-3, with 8 nucleotides matching TRBD2. V shed 3 bases, J shed 2 bases, and the junction held 1 base outside the gene matches. The CDR3 is 14 residues long. Looked up from germline, CDR1 is LGHDT and CDR2 is YNNKEL (reference sequence).

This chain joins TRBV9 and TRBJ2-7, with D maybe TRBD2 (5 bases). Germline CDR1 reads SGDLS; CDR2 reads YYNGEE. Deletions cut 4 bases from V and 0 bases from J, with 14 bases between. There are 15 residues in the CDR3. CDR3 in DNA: TGTGCCAGCAGCCCCAATTTGGCGGGCTCCTACGAGCAGTACTTC. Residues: CASSPNLAGSYEQYF.

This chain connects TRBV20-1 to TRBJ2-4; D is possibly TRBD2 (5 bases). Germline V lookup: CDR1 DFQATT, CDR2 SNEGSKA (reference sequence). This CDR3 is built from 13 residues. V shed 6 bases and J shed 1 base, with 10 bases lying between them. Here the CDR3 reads CSAEADAKNIQYF. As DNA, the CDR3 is TGCAGTGCGGAAGCGGACGCCAAAAACATTCAGTACTTC.

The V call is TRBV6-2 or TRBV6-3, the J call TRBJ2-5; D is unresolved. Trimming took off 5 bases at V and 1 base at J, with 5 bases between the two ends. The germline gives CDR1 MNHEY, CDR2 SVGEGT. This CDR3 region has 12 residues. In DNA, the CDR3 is TGTGCCAGCAGTCCGGTCCAAGAGACCCAGTACTTC. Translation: CASSPVQETQYF.

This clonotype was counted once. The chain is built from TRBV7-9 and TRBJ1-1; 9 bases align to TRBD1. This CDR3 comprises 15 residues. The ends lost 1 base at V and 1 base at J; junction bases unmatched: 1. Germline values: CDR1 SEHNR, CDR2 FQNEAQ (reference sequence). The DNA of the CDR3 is TGTGCCAGCAGCTTAGAACAGGGGGCGAACACTGAAGCTTTCTTT. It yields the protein CASSLEQGANTEAFF.

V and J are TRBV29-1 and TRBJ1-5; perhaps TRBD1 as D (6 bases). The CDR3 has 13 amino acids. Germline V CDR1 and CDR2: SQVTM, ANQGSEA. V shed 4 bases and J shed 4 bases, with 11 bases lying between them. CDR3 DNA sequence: TGCAGCGTTGCCTACAGGGCGAATCAGCCCCAGCATTTT. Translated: CSVAYRANQPQHF.

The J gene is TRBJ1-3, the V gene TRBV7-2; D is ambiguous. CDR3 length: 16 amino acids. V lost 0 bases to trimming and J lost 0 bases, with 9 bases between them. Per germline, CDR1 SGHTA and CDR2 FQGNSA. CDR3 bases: TGTGCCAGCAGCTTAGCTCATGCAAGCTCTGGAAACACCATATATTTT. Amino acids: CASSLAHASSGNTIYF.

DNA of the CDR3: TGTGCCAGCAGTTACTCGGGTGTGGGCTACACCTTC. Translated: CASSYSGVGYTF. This rearrangement joins TRBV6-5 to TRBJ1-2; D remains ambiguous. Between the trimmed V and J ends, which lost 0 bases and 8 bases, there was a span of 7 bases. This CDR3 comprises 12 residues. From germline, CDR1 is MNHEY and CDR2 SVGAGI.

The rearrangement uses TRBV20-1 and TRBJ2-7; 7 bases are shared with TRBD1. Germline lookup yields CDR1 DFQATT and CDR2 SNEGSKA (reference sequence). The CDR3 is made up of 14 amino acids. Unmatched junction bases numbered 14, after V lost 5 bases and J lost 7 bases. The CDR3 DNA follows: TGCAGTGCTGTACAGGGGAGTGGGGAGCGGGAGCAGTACTTC. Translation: CSAVQGSGEREQYF.

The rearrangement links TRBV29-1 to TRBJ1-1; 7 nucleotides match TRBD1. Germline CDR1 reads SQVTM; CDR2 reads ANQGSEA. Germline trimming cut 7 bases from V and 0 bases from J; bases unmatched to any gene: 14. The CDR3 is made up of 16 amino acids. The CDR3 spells CSAHRGGGIVNTEAFF. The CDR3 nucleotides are TGCAGCGCACACAGGGGAGGGGGGATTGTGAACACTGAAGCTTTCTTT.

The CDR3 spells CAWSVRGQSDQPQHF. The CDR3 bases are TGTGCCTGGAGTGTACGGGGACAGTCAGATCAGCCCCAGCATTTT. The V and J genes are TRBV30 and TRBJ1-5, with 7 bases matching TRBD1. Germline V gene lookup returns CDR1 GTSNPN and CDR2 SVGIG (reference sequence). The CDR3 consists of 15 residues. V dropped 0 bases and J dropped 5; count of bases not matched to a gene: 7.

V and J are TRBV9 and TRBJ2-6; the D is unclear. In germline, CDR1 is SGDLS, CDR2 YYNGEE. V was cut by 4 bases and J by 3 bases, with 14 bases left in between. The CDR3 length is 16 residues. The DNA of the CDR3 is TGTGCCAGCAGCTCTCTTGGGTTAAGTGGGGCCAACGTCCTGACTTTC. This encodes CASSSLGLSGANVLTF.

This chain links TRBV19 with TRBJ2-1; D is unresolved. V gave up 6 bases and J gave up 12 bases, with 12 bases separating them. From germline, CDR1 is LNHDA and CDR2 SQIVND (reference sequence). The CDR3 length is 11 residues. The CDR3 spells CASRTAGGQFF. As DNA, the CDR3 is TGTGCCAGTAGAACGGCCGGTGGGCAGTTCTTC.

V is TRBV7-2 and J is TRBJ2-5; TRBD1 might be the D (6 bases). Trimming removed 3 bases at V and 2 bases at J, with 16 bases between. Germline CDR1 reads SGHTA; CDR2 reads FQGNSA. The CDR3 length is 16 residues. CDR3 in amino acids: CASSFPTGQLQETQYF. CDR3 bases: TGTGCCAGCAGCTTCCCGACAGGCCAACTACAAGAGACCCAGTACTTC.

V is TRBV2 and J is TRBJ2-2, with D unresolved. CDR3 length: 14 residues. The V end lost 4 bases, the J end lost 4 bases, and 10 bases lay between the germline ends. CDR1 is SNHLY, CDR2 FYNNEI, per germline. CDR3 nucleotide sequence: TGTGCCAGCAGTGGGGCGTCGAGCACCGGGGAGCTGTTTTTT. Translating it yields CASSGASSTGELFF.